The clone carrying this T cell receptor (delta chain) has just a few counts. This entry is derived from a study of γδ T cells in repeated Plasmodium falciparum infection. TCRdb reanalysed the multiplex PCR reads with CATT. The table shows roughly 93,000 delta-chain clones, with around 1.4% occurring only once. V was shortened by 3 bases and J by 0 bases, with 24 bases between the two germline ends. This CDR3 spans 22 amino acids. CDR1 is TSWWSYY and CDR2 is QGS in the germline V gene. Bulk repertoires came from Vgamma9/Vdelta2+ or Vdelta2-negative gammadelta T cells flow-sorted from PBMC. This TCR came from a pool of human donors (malaria-infected and uninfected, not separated). V and J are TRDV1 and TRDJ3, with D perhaps matching TRDD2 (8 bases). Germline matching of the DNA provided the J gene here, since TCRdb leaves it blank. The specimen was gamma-delta T cells from blood. Here the CDR3 DNA reads TGTGCTCTTGGGGAGCTTCCTACATGGTGGGGGAAACCCTCCTGGGACACCCGACAGATGTTTTTC. Its translation is CALGELPTWWGKPSWDTRQMFF.